The entry that follows covers one TCR beta chain sequence. Around 500 nanograms of biopsy DNA per sample underwent TCRB immunosequencing. This table comes from immunoSEQ multiplex PCR, and its TCRdb copy is limited to in-frame clones, with some not included. The sample records thousands of clones, 80% being singletons. The data were obtained in a study of T cell repertoires in ileal Crohn's disease. The overall study: At surgery, about 34% of patients smoked, with median disease duration 7.9 years.

The CDR3 has 16 amino acids. Germline CDR1 SGDLS, CDR2 YYNGEE. The junction had 8 bases not matched to a gene; V was cut back by 3 bases and J by 2 bases. The chain links TRBV9 to TRBJ2-3, with TRBD1 matching 8 bases. The clonotype originates from an adult with Crohn's disease. The specimen was ileal tissue. This CDR3 reads CASSAGQGLTTDTQYF. In DNA, the CDR3 is TGTGCCAGCAGCGCCGGACAGGGCCTAACCACAGATACGCAGTATTTT.